A selection of T cell receptor beta chains follows, all from one sample in a study of T-cell reconstitution after alpha-beta-depleted transplantation in children. TCRdb reanalysed the PCR reads using MiXCR and keeps one entry per CDR3 protein. The sample has about 610,000 distinct CDR3 sequences; 10% are singletons. The starting material was PBMCs from the stem cell graft donor, obtained from the stem cell graft. Source of these receptors: a human donor who donated a stem cell graft to a child with acute myeloid leukemia. The CDR3 runs from the conserved cysteine through the conserved F or W. Each record gives: V gene, CDR3 length, J gene, clone size, D gene, CDR3 DNA, CDR3 protein. D genes are given only for firm matches. Only some rows state a clone size, as once, few, many or a class for expanded clones.

V: TRBV5-1; length: 15; J: TRBJ2-2; size: many; D: .; DNA: TGCGCCAGCAGCTTTCTTTTCGCTGACACCGGGGAGCTGTTTTTT; CDR3: CASSFLFADTGELFF
V: TRBV24-1; length: 15; J: TRBJ2-7; size: many; D: TRBD1; DNA: TGTGCCACCAGTGACCCCGGGACAGCCGGAGACGAGCAGTACTTC; CDR3: CATSDPGTAGDEQYF
V: TRBV30; length: 12; J: TRBJ1-2; size: .; D: .; DNA: TGTGCCTGGAGTCGTCAGGATTATGGCTACACCTTC; CDR3: CAWSRQDYGYTF
V: TRBV3-1; length: 18; J: TRBJ2-2; size: few; D: TRBD1; DNA: TGTGCCAGCAGTCCGTCCGGGACAGGGGGCCCCAGTGGCGGGGAGCTGTTTTTT; CDR3: CASSPSGTGGPSGGELFF
V: TRBV6-2/TRBV6-3; length: 14; J: TRBJ2-5; size: few; D: .; DNA: TGTGCCAGCAGTCGACGGACCGTACAAGAGACCCAGTACTTC; CDR3: CASSRRTVQETQYF
V: TRBV24-1; length: 17; J: TRBJ2-2; size: .; D: .; DNA: TGTGCCACCAGTGACATAGAAAGCGGACCCGTCACCGGGGAGCTGTTTTTT; CDR3: CATSDIESGPVTGELFF
V: TRBV5-1; length: 14; J: TRBJ1-1; size: .; D: TRBD1; DNA: TGCGCCAGCAACGACAACAGGGGTCTCACTGAAGCTTTCTTT; CDR3: CASNDNRGLTEAFF
V: TRBV30; length: 15; J: TRBJ2-1; size: .; D: .; DNA: TGTGCCTGGAGTGTATGGGGTAACTCCTACAATGAGCAGTTCTTC; CDR3: CAWSVWGNSYNEQFF
V: TRBV20-1; length: 15; J: TRBJ1-3; size: few; D: TRBD1; DNA: TGCAGTGCCGGGCTGAACAGGGGGAATGGAAACACCATATATTTT; CDR3: CSAGLNRGNGNTIYF
V: TRBV7-2; length: 14; J: TRBJ2-5; size: many; D: TRBD1; DNA: TGTGCCAGCAGCCCGGGACAGCATCAAGAGACCCAGTACTTC; CDR3: CASSPGQHQETQYF
V: TRBV2; length: 13; J: TRBJ1-5; size: .; D: .; DNA: TGTGCCAGCAAGTGGGGCGCCAATCAGCCCCAGCATTTT; CDR3: CASKWGANQPQHF
V: TRBV20-1; length: 13; J: TRBJ2-7; size: many; D: .; DNA: TGCAGTGCTAGAGTGAGGTCCTCCTACGAGCAGTACTTC; CDR3: CSARVRSSYEQYF
V: TRBV5-6; length: 15; J: TRBJ2-3; size: many; D: .; DNA: TGTGCCAGCAGCTTGGAGGTGGGAGGCACAGATACGCAGTATTTT; CDR3: CASSLEVGGTDTQYF
V: TRBV28; length: 15; J: TRBJ1-2; size: many; D: .; DNA: TGTGCCAGCGTTCCCGCGGGGGGGGGCTCCTATGGCTACACCTTC; CDR3: CASVPAGGGSYGYTF
V: TRBV29-1; length: 17; J: TRBJ2-7; size: many; D: TRBD1; DNA: TGCAGCGTTGGGGGACAGGTTGGCTTATGGGTCTCTGACGAGCAGTACTTC; CDR3: CSVGGQVGLWVSDEQYF
V: TRBV7-2; length: 15; J: TRBJ2-3; size: .; D: TRBD2; DNA: TGTGCCAGCCGGACGGGGAGGGCGAACACAGATACGCAGTATTTT; CDR3: CASRTGRANTDTQYF
V: TRBV20-1; length: 20; J: TRBJ2-3; size: many; D: TRBD2; DNA: TGCAGTGCTAGAGGCGGGGGAGGGACTAGCGGGAGGGCTAGCACAGATACGCAGTATTTT; CDR3: CSARGGGGTSGRASTDTQYF
V: TRBV4-3; length: 17; J: TRBJ2-2; size: few; D: .; DNA: TGCGCCAGCAGCCAACCGCCTATGTTGGGCAACACCGGGGAGCTGTTTTTT; CDR3: CASSQPPMLGNTGELFF
V: TRBV6-5; length: 14; J: TRBJ1-2; size: many; D: .; DNA: TGTGCCAGCAGTTCCGGGGGCAGGGAATATGGCTACACCTTC; CDR3: CASSSGGREYGYTF